The subject of this entry is one TCR beta chain. What it recognizes is unknown. Trimming cost V 1 base and J 3 bases; bases outside gene matches: 2. Germline loops: CDR1 SGHTA, CDR2 FQGNSA. The CDR3 is 16 residues long. Constant-segment primers served in 5'RACE that generated TCR alpha and TCR beta cDNA libraries bearing sample barcodes and UMIs. TCRdb passed the 5' RACE reads through MiXCR, listing each CDR3 protein once. The table includes just over 300,000 distinct CDR3 sequences, roughly a fifth detected once. The data are from a study of T-cell memory formation after mild COVID-19. Study conclusions and caveats: Unconfirmed was the SARS-CoV-2 specificity of second-wave clones that peaked on day 37. CD4/CD8 balance held among clones contracting day 15 to 85, and later expanders leaned CD4+. Contracting CD4+ clones lay largely in CM and EM, with CD8+ ones residing in EMRA.

Material for sequencing was PBMCs or a T cell subset sorted from them (not recorded which). V gene TRBV7-2 combines with J gene TRBJ1-3; 11 positions agree with TRBD1. This receptor was obtained from a man aged 18-30 years who had mild COVID-19 (a few samples of this study predate the infection). Cell type and time point are not known. The CDR3 DNA follows: TGTGCCAGCAGCTTAGAAGGGACAGGGGGTGGAAACACCATATATTTT. It is translated as CASSLEGTGGGNTIYF.